This T cell receptor beta chain is from a study of shared clonotypes between healthy human individuals. Whole-study results and caveats: The study generally estimated greater richness for naive than memory subsets.

The split of CD4+ cells yielded CD45RA+ naive and CD45RA-negative memory subsets. Several immunoSEQ 96-well plates shared each subset's DNA, each plate a replicate. Libraries were prepared by immunoSEQ multiplex PCR; TCRdb keeps only in-frame clonotypes and omits some of them. The sample has about 1 million clones; approximately 76% are singletons. Turning to this clone: What it binds is unknown.

The sample taken for sequencing was memory CD4+ T cells sorted from blood. Subset in this sample: CD45RA-negative fraction. This clonotype was obtained from a man younger than 30 in good health.

The CDR3 loop is CATSRVKLTEAFF. The DNA for the CDR3 is TGTGCCACCAGCAGAGTTAAGCTCACTGAAGCTTTCTTT. This sequence joins TRBV15 and TRBJ1-1; no clear D. This CDR3 is 13 amino acids long. V was cut by 1 base and J by 4 bases, with 7 bases left in between. CDR1 is LNHNV and CDR2 is YYDKDF in the germline V gene (reference sequence).